This T cell receptor (beta chain) was captured by sequencing in a study of identifying expanded T cells in peripheral blood. Germline lookup yields CDR1 SGHKS and CDR2 YYEKEE (reference sequence). V lost 2 bases and J 8 bases, leaving 19 bases between the germline ends. The CDR3 consists of 15 residues. Profiling relied on immunoSEQ multiplex PCR, and the TCRdb table lists in-frame clones only, not all of them. The sample lists roughly 86,000 clones; about 85% were seen once. The chain uses TRBV5-5 and TRBJ1-2; D gene unclear. Sequenced sample: blood. This TCR was sampled from a person aged 18 to 75 in good health. This CDR3 reads CASSLVVLEYRGYTF. The CDR3 DNA reads TGTGCCAGCAGCTTAGTGGTCCTGGAGTACCGGGGCTACACCTTC.